Listed below are T cell receptor beta chains from one sample, sequenced in a study of blood T cell repertoires in COVID-19. TCRdb's table, derived via immunoSEQ multiplex PCR, lists solely in-frame clones and lacks some. Of approximately 210,000 clones listed, about nine tenths are singletons. Sequenced sample: peripheral blood. Receptor source: a man in his sixties or seventies with acute or convalescent COVID-19. CDR3s include the opening cysteine and the closing phenylalanine or tryptophan. D genes are given only for firm matches. Expanded clones are given a class, and other clones once, few, many or no size at all.

TRBV5-1,-,-,TRBJ1-2,CASSLAGAGGYTF,TGCGCCAGCAGCTTGGCTGGGGCTGGTGGCTACACCTTC
TRBV29-1,TRBD1,-,TRBJ1-1,CSVEDSTGVGEAFF,TGCAGCGTTGAAGATTCGACAGGGGTGGGTGAAGCTTTCTTT
TRBV11-2,TRBD2,-,TRBJ2-7,CASSFGTRVYEQYF,TGTGCCAGCAGCTTTGGGACTAGAGTGTACGAGCAGTACTTC
TRBV3-1/TRBV3-2,TRBD1,-,TRBJ1-6,CASSRGQGFGSPLHF,TGTGCCAGCAGCCGAGGACAGGGGTTTGGTTCACCCCTCCACTTT
TRBV12-3/TRBV12-4,-,-,TRBJ2-1,CASSFNRLPGQFF,TGTGCCAGCAGTTTTAATCGGCTGCCAGGGCAGTTCTTC
TRBV24-1,TRBD2,-,TRBJ2-1,CATSETRLAGASYNEQFF,TGTGCCACCAGTGAAACCAGACTAGCGGGAGCCAGCTACAATGAGCAGTTCTTC
TRBV14,TRBD2,-,TRBJ2-3,CASSQVGLAASTDTQYF,TGTGCCAGCAGCCAAGTAGGGCTAGCGGCTAGCACAGATACGCAGTATTTT
TRBV12-5,TRBD1,-,TRBJ2-1,CASVGGQGYNEQFF,TGTGCTAGTGTTGGGGGACAGGGATACAATGAGCAGTTCTTC
TRBV28,-,-,TRBJ1-5,CASSPQLGWQPQHF,TGTGCCAGCAGTCCTCAATTGGGCTGGCAGCCCCAGCATTTT
TRBV11-2,TRBD2,-,TRBJ2-7,CASSLSAGGTYEQYF,TGTGCCAGCAGCTTATCGGCGGGAGGAACCTACGAGCAGTACTTC
TRBV5-1,-,-,TRBJ2-2,CASSLGTYNTGELFF,TGCGCCAGCAGCTTAGGGACTTACAACACCGGGGAGCTGTTTTTT
TRBV30,TRBD1,-,TRBJ2-3,CASSRDRVRYF,TGTGCCTCCTCAAGGGACAGGGTGAGGTATTTT
TRBV24-1,-,-,TRBJ2-3,CATSGASETDTQYF,TGTGCCACCAGTGGGGCTAGCGAGACAGATACGCAGTATTTT
TRBV6-5,TRBD1,-,TRBJ1-2,CASSPGTGNYGYTF,TGTGCCAGCAGTCCCGGGACAGGGAACTATGGCTACACCTTC
TRBV5-1,TRBD1,few,TRBJ1-2,CASSLGIGTGSPANYGYTF,TGCGCCAGCAGCTTGGGGATCGGGACAGGGTCTCCGGCTAACTATGGCTACACCTTC
TRBV7-8,TRBD2,-,TRBJ2-7,CASSLAGLNYEQYF,TGTGCCAGCAGCTTAGCGGGACTAAACTACGAGCAGTACTTC
TRBV5-1,TRBD1,-,TRBJ2-7,CASSLDGTDYEQYF,TGCGCCAGCAGCTTGGATGGGACAGACTACGAGCAGTACTTC
TRBV6-6,-,-,TRBJ1-5,CASSYEQGAANQPQHF,TGTGCCAGCAGTTACGAGCAAGGGGCAGCGAATCAGCCCCAGCATTTT
TRBV28,-,-,TRBJ2-5,CASSFGSQETQYF,TGTGCCAGCAGTTTCGGGTCGCAAGAGACCCAGTACTTC
TRBV6-4,-,-,TRBJ1-5,CANIRGSGQPQHF,TGTGCCAACATCAGGGGTTCGGGTCAGCCCCAGCATTTT
TRBV25-1,TRBD2,-,TRBJ2-7,CASIGLAGAEQYF,TGTGCCAGCATAGGGCTAGCGGGAGCGGAGCAGTACTTC
TRBV6-5,-,-,TRBJ2-1,CASTHSAGAYNEQFF,TGTGCCAGCACCCACTCGGCAGGGGCCTACAATGAGCAGTTCTTC
TRBV28,-,-,TRBJ2-5,CAIGRGETQYF,TGTGCCATCGGCCGAGGGGAGACCCAGTACTTC
TRBV6-6,TRBD1,-,TRBJ2-7,CASSGSGTGHHYEQYF,TGTGCCAGCAGTGGGTCCGGGACAGGCCATCACTACGAGCAGTACTTC
TRBV7-2,-,-,TRBJ1-5,CASSLNRVGQPQHF,TGTGCCAGCAGCTTAAACAGGGTCGGGCAGCCCCAGCATTTT
TRBV6-5,TRBD1,-,TRBJ1-4,CASRPRQGLREKLFF,TGTGCCAGCAGACCGAGACAGGGTCTGCGTGAAAAACTGTTTTTT
TRBV5-1,-,-,TRBJ2-2,CASSPARHQNTGELFF,TGCGCCAGCAGCCCCGCACGACACCAGAACACCGGGGAGCTGTTTTTT
TRBV19,-,-,TRBJ1-2,CASSMRGTSNYGYTF,TGTGCCAGTAGTATGAGAGGAACCTCTAACTATGGCTACACCTTC
TRBV7-9,TRBD1,few,TRBJ2-2,CASGRTGGSGELFF,TGTGCCAGCGGCCGGACAGGGGGCTCCGGGGAGCTGTTTTTT
TRBV5-1,-,-,TRBJ2-1,CASSLEGRRDNEQFF,TGCGCCAGCAGCTTGGAGGGGCGTCGGGACAATGAGCAGTTCTTC
TRBV11-3,-,-,TRBJ1-1,CASSLTRDTEAFF,TGTGCCAGCAGCCTCACTAGGGACACTGAAGCTTTCTTT
TRBV5-4,-,few,TRBJ1-2,CASSLDRINYGYTF,TGTGCCAGCAGCTTGGACAGGATTAACTATGGCTACACCTTC
TRBV5-1,TRBD2,once,TRBJ2-2,CASSLVTSGRNTGELFF,TGCGCCAGCAGCTTGGTGACTAGCGGGAGGAACACCGGGGAGCTGTTTTTT
TRBV7-2,-,-,TRBJ2-5,CASSTYSQETQYF,TGTGCCAGCAGCACCTACAGCCAAGAGACCCAGTACTTC
TRBV28,-,-,TRBJ2-6,CASSLGLPGANVLTF,TGTGCCAGCAGTTTAGGGCTGCCCGGGGCCAACGTCCTGACTTTC
TRBV19,TRBD2,once,TRBJ2-6,CASSSSSGVSGANVLTF,TGTGCCAGTAGTAGTTCTAGCGGGGTCTCTGGGGCCAACGTCCTGACTTTC
TRBV11-3,TRBD2,-,TRBJ2-1,CASSLGGAGEYNEQFF,TGTGCCAGCAGCCTAGGTGGGGCGGGGGAGTACAATGAGCAGTTCTTC
TRBV27,TRBD2,-,TRBJ2-1,CASSPSATSGSGSYNEQFF,TGTGCCAGCAGTCCATCTGCGACTAGCGGGAGTGGGTCCTACAATGAGCAGTTCTTC
TRBV7-2,-,-,TRBJ1-1,CASSALQGTEAFF,TGTGCCAGCAGCGCATTACAGGGAACTGAAGCTTTCTTT
TRBV7-3,TRBD2,-,TRBJ2-3,CASSLASGLTDTQYF,TGTGCCAGCAGCTTAGCTAGCGGGCTCACAGATACGCAGTATTTT
TRBV18,TRBD1,-,TRBJ1-2,CASSLRDRTSGEGYTF,TGTGCCAGCTCACTCCGGGACAGGACAAGCGGGGAAGGCTACACCTTC
TRBV6-5,-,-,TRBJ1-2,CASKVILRGYTF,TGTGCCAGCAAGGTTATACTACGGGGCTACACCTTC
TRBV28,TRBD1,-,TRBJ2-5,CASSKYGQVQETQYF,TGTGCCAGCAGTAAGTACGGACAGGTCCAAGAGACCCAGTACTTC